The T cell receptor beta chain described here comes from a study of cytomegalovirus exposure and HLA in healthy donors. The PCR was carried out with 60 Vbeta primers and 13 Jbeta primers. TCRdb's table, derived via immunoSEQ multiplex PCR, lists solely in-frame clones and lacks some. The sample consists of some 110,000 clones, more than 60% of them appearing once. The V gene's germline CDR1 is MDHEN and CDR2 SYDVKM. Trimming stripped 7 bases from V and 4 bases from J, with 10 bases between. CDR3 length: 13 residues. The chain recombines TRBV28 with TRBJ2-2; the D gene is possibly TRBD2 (5 bases). The source material was PBMCs. The origin of this receptor is a woman aged 55-69 years in good health and CMV-seropositive. The CDR3 is CASKTAGTGELFF. The CDR3 DNA sequence: TGTGCCAGCAAAACCGCGGGCACCGGGGAGCTGTTTTTT.